This is a list of T cell receptor beta chains from one sample in a study of blood T cell repertoires in COVID-19. Repertoires were generated with immunoSEQ multiplex PCR, while TCRdb's copy carries only in-frame clones and drops some. The sample lists around 100,000 clones, about 80% seen once, with 9.5% to 13% in the top ten. The material sequenced was peripheral blood. These receptors were collected from a woman aged 70-85 years with acute or convalescent COVID-19. The CDR3 runs from the conserved cysteine through the conserved F or W. The order of the fields is V gene, clone size, J gene, D gene, CDR3 protein, CDR3 DNA. The D gene is left open where the match is weak. Some rows have no size entry. The others give once, few or many, or a class for an expanded clone.

V gene: TRBV9; clone size: .; J gene: TRBJ1-4; D gene: TRBD1; CDR3 protein: CASSVAGQGPEKLFF; CDR3 DNA: TGTGCCAGCAGCGTAGCGGGACAGGGACCTGAAAAACTGTTTTTT
V gene: TRBV19; clone size: once; J gene: TRBJ1-5; D gene: .; CDR3 protein: CASSPRQSPQHF; CDR3 DNA: TGTGCCAGTAGTCCCAGACAGTCACCCCAGCATTTT
V gene: TRBV28; clone size: .; J gene: TRBJ1-1; D gene: TRBD1; CDR3 protein: CASSTTGGRINTEAFF; CDR3 DNA: TGTGCCAGCAGTACGACAGGGGGGCGGATTAACACTGAAGCTTTCTTT
V gene: TRBV5-1; clone size: once; J gene: TRBJ1-2; D gene: .; CDR3 protein: CASSLMAGPPYGYTF; CDR3 DNA: TGCGCCAGCAGCTTGATGGCAGGGCCCCCCTATGGCTACACCTTC
V gene: TRBV10-1; clone size: .; J gene: TRBJ2-5; D gene: TRBD2; CDR3 protein: CASTGLAGEETQYF; CDR3 DNA: TGCGCCAGCACAGGACTAGCGGGGGAAGAGACCCAGTACTTC
V gene: TRBV27; clone size: once; J gene: TRBJ1-6; D gene: .; CDR3 protein: CASSLIDQQAPLHF; CDR3 DNA: TGTGCCAGCAGTCTAATCGACCAGCAGGCACCCCTCCACTTT
V gene: TRBV7-9; clone size: once; J gene: TRBJ1-1; D gene: .; CDR3 protein: CASSTRMGEAFF; CDR3 DNA: TGTGCCAGCAGTACCAGGATGGGTGAAGCTTTCTTT
V gene: TRBV19; clone size: .; J gene: TRBJ1-1; D gene: .; CDR3 protein: CASTPGRLSGKPTEAFF; CDR3 DNA: TGTGCCAGTACCCCCGGCCGGTTATCGGGGAAGCCCACTGAAGCTTTCTTT
V gene: TRBV18; clone size: .; J gene: TRBJ2-2; D gene: .; CDR3 protein: CASSPLTNTGELFF; CDR3 DNA: TGTGCCAGCTCACCTCTAACGAACACCGGGGAGCTGTTTTTT
V gene: TRBV3-1/TRBV3-2; clone size: .; J gene: TRBJ1-2; D gene: TRBD1; CDR3 protein: CASSQETGASCTF; CDR3 DNA: TGTGCCAGCAGCCAAGAGACAGGGGCCTCCTGCACCTTC
V gene: TRBV27; clone size: .; J gene: TRBJ2-2; D gene: TRBD2; CDR3 protein: CASSPGTSGLLAGELFF; CDR3 DNA: TGTGCCAGCAGTCCCGGGACTAGCGGCCTTTTGGCCGGGGAGCTGTTTTTT